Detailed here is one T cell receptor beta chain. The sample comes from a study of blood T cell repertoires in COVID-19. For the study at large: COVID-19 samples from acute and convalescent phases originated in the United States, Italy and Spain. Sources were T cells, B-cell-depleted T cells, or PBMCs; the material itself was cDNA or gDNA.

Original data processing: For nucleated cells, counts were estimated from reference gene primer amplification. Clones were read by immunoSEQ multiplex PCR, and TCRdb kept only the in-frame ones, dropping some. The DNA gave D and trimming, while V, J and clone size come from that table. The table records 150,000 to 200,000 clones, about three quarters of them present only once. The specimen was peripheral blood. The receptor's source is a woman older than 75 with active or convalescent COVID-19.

The CDR3 spells CASSLGQVGSGNTIYF. The CDR3 DNA reads as TGTGCCAGCAGCCTGGGACAGGTCGGCTCTGGAAACACCATATATTTT. The rearrangement links TRBV2 to TRBJ1-3; 8 bases match TRBD1. From germline, CDR1 is SNHLY and CDR2 FYNNEI. The CDR3 runs 16 residues. V trimming: 6 bases; J trimming: 0 bases; junction bases outside the gene matches: 7.